The subject of this entry is one T cell receptor (beta chain). Its antigen is undetermined. Healthy bone marrow donors made up the cohort. Whereas donors were nominally healthy upon sampling, unrecorded immune exposures were probable. The sample comes from a study of cytomegalovirus exposure and HLA in healthy donors. Findings and limits, study-wide: Most CMV-associated TCR beta chains appeared HLA-restricted in a later analysis. In a later analysis, parvovirus B19, influenza, CMV and Epstein-Barr virus appeared linked to several top co-occurrence clusters.

13 Jbeta primers and 60 Vbeta primers were used for the PCR. Generated by immunoSEQ multiplex PCR, the TCRdb table keeps only in-frame clones and is missing some. The table lists 220,000 or so clones, about 70% of them singletons. Germline trimming cut 5 bases from V and 0 bases from J; bases unmatched to any gene: 6. The CDR3 spans 15 residues. In germline, CDR1 is SNHLY, CDR2 FYNNEI. The sample comprised PBMCs. The chain combines TRBV2 with TRBJ1-1; 7 positions agree with TRBD1. This receptor was identified in a woman aged 25 to 39 in good health and CMV-seronegative. CDR3 loop: CASSTGQPLNTEAFF. DNA for the CDR3: TGTGCCAGCAGTACGGGACAGCCTTTGAACACTGAAGCTTTCTTT.